The TCR beta chain described here comes from a study of shared clonotypes between healthy human individuals. Here immunoSEQ multiplex PCR was the method, and the copy in TCRdb shows in-frame clones only, minus some. The sample records around 79,000 clones, about 61% being singletons. Trimming pared 3 bases from V and 3 bases from J, leaving 11 bases between. CDR3 length equals 15 residues. Germline V gene sequence: CDR1 SGHTA, CDR2 FQGNSA. Material for sequencing was memory CD8+ T cells sorted from blood. As for subset: CD45RO+ cells pooled with CCR7-negative TemRA cells. The chain uses TRBV7-2 and TRBJ2-2, with D hard to call. The TCR originated in a man younger than 45 in good health. CDR3 sequence (DNA): TGTGCCAGCAGCTTTCCAGGCACATACACCGGGGAGCTGTTTTTT. Its protein is CASSFPGTYTGELFF.